This T cell receptor beta chain is drawn from a study of OX40 agonist ivuxolimab in advanced cancers. Study-level background: The diagnoses of dose-escalation patients were hepatocellular carcinoma, melanoma, renal cell or head and neck cancer.

With regard to this clone: The antigen remains undetermined.

Sequencing used immunoSEQ multiplex PCR; TCRdb keeps in-frame clones, though not all of them. The sample yields 83,000 or so clones, approximately 84% seen once. Study-wide results and caveats: Expanded peripheral T-cell antigen specificity went undetermined. The average count of expanded clones was higher among CD8+ T cells than among CD4+.

The length of the CDR3 is 15 residues. The germline CDR1 and CDR2 sequences are MNHEY and SMNVEV (reference sequence). The chain employs TRBV27 and TRBJ2-5, with D possibly matching TRBD1 (5 bases). The J call may be mistaken, given a closer DNA end match to TRBJ2-7. The TCR sequence derives from an adult with an advanced solid tumor such as melanoma, head and neck, liver or kidney cancer. Material: CD4+ or CD8+ T cells sorted from blood, obtained in a trial of the OX40 agonist ivuxolimab. CDR3 protein: CASSSGRAISYEQYF. In nucleotides, the CDR3 is TGTGCCAGCAGTTCGGGCAGGGCAATCTCCTACGAGCAGTACTTC.